This TCR beta chain is drawn from a study of blood T cell repertoires in COVID-19. Study summary: The United States, Italy and Spain provided the acute and convalescent COVID-19 samples. PBMCs, B-cell-depleted T cells, or T cells were the source of the cDNA or gDNA that made up the material.

This CDR3 is built from 15 residues. Germline CDR1 reads SEHNR; CDR2 reads FQNEAQ (reference sequence). The trim removed 0 bases at V and 2 bases at J, leaving 3 bases unmatched. Per the original methods: Estimation of nucleated cell counts relied on the amplification of reference gene primers. The data were produced by immunoSEQ multiplex PCR, yet TCRdb's version contains in-frame clones alone and is incomplete. Clonal size and the V and J genes are those of that table, whereas D and trimming came from the DNA. The sample carries 35,000 to 55,000 clones, about 89% recorded once. This clonotype was sampled from a human donor in a cohort sampled during active COVID-19. Sample: peripheral blood. This chain uses TRBV7-9 with TRBJ2-5; 7 positions match TRBD1. CDR3 residues: CASSLAGTEQETQYF. Written as DNA, the CDR3 is TGTGCCAGCAGCTTAGCCGGGACAGAGCAAGAGACCCAGTACTTC.